This TCR beta chain stems from a study of post-analysis software for immune sequencing data. On the study more broadly: The disease courses covered relapsing-remitting, secondary progressive and progressive-relapsing multiple sclerosis. Notes on the study in general: By F measure, strong co-clustering occurred among samples prepared in the same batch. When patients were compared with controls, about 5 TRBV segments were more frequent, TRBV5-6, TRBV5-1 and TRBV20-1 among them. A significant reduction in normalized Chao1 diversity was observed in multiple sclerosis patients versus controls.

Germline V gene lookup returns CDR1 SGHRS and CDR2 YFSETQ. CDR3 length equals 15 residues. Of note for this clonotype: What it binds is not known.

Included in the TCR beta cDNA libraries were unique molecular identifiers. A population of roughly 0.95 to 10 million T cells gave rise to about half a million cDNA molecules. TCRdb passed the PCR reads through MiXCR, listing each CDR3 protein once. This table holds fewer than 550,000 distinct CDR3 sequences, roughly 34% found once. This clonotype originated in a girl aged 2-17 years with multiple sclerosis. The sequenced material came from blood. The chain uses TRBV5-1 and TRBJ2-5; 10 nucleotides align to TRBD2. The J call may be incorrect, as the DNA end agrees better with TRBJ2-7. CDR3: CASSFGSGGTYEQYF. In nucleotides, the CDR3 is TGCGCCAGCAGCTTTGGTAGCGGGGGGACTTACGAGCAGTACTTC.